Each of the 7 T cell receptor beta chains below was sequenced from the same sample in a study of CD8 T cells in ankylosing spondylitis. Study conclusions and caveats: One TCR beta motif, made up of 7 or 8 highly homologous variants, appeared characteristic of ankylosing spondylitis blood.

TCRdb independently ran MiXCR on the 5' RACE reads; one entry per CDR3 protein. The repertoire holds about 510,000 distinct CDR3 sequences, with approximately 5% as singletons. These TCRs' antigens remain unknown. The sequenced sample was blood, either unsorted or a sorted T cell fraction (not recorded which). These receptor sequences come from a male donor with ankylosing spondylitis.

This clonotype was seen many times. V and J are TRBV4-1 and TRBJ2-3; 8 bases match TRBD2. V dropped 4 bases and J dropped 1; count of bases not matched to a gene: 4. Germline V gene data show CDR1 as MGHRA and CDR2 as YSYEKL. CDR3 length: 15 residues. CDR3 in amino acids: CASSPTSVGTDTQYF. CDR3 nucleotides: TGCGCCAGCAGCCCGACTAGCGTAGGCACAGATACGCAGTATTTT.

The genes are TRBV7-2 and TRBJ2-2; no clear D gene. V shed 2 bases and J shed 4 bases, with 11 bases lying between them. Germline V gene data show CDR1 as SGHTA and CDR2 as FQGNSA. The CDR3 is made up of 15 amino acids. CDR3 DNA sequence: TGTGCCAGCAGCTTACGCCAGGTAGGCACCGGGGAGCTGTTTTTT. It encodes CASSLRQVGTGELFF.

CDR3 sequence: CATSSREVGADTQYF. DNA of the CDR3: TGTGCCACCAGCAGTCGGGAGGTTGGGGCAGATACGCAGTATTTT. The rearrangement links TRBV15 to TRBJ2-3; 7 bases map to TRBD2. Trimming took 3 bases from V and 4 from J; bases not matched to a gene: 7. Per germline, CDR1 LNHNV and CDR2 YYDKDF (reference sequence). This CDR3 region has 15 residues.

In its sample, this clonotype was seen many times. The chain couples TRBV20-1 to TRBJ2-7; 8 bases line up with TRBD1. The junction had 6 bases not matched to a gene; V was cut back by 3 bases and J by 2 bases. CDR3 length equals 14 residues. Germline V CDR1 and CDR2: DFQATT, SNEGSKA (reference sequence). The CDR3 bases are TGCAGTGCTAGCCCGGACAGGGAACCCTACGAGCAGTACTTC. It codes for CSASPDREPYEQYF.

In this sample, this clonotype turned up many times. This chain joins TRBV4-3 and TRBJ1-1; D unclear. Trimming cost V 6 bases and J 2 bases, with 10 bases left between them. CDR3 size: 13 residues. From germline, CDR1 is LGHNA and CDR2 YSLEER. CDR3 loop: CASRSYKNTEAFF. As DNA, the CDR3 is TGCGCCAGCAGAAGTTACAAAAACACTGAAGCTTTCTTT.

This clonotype has a count of ten or more. The chain combines TRBV7-2 with TRBJ1-6; TRBD1 might be the D (6 bases). Trimming took off 5 bases at V and 14 bases at J, with 16 bases between the two ends. Germline CDR1 SGHTA, CDR2 FQGNSA. The CDR3 has 13 residues. CDR3 loop: CASSTDSLGALHF. The CDR3 DNA follows: TGTGCCAGCAGCACGGACAGCCTGGGGGCCCTCCACTTT.

J is TRBJ2-7 and V is TRBV27; TRBD1 might be the D (5 bases). Trimming removed 5 bases from V and 3 bases from J, with 17 bases in between. This CDR3 spans 15 amino acids. The germline CDR1 and CDR2 sequences are MNHEY and SMNVEV (reference sequence). DNA of the CDR3: TGTGCCAGCAGTCTATATATAGGACAAGACTACGAGCAGTACTTC. Translating it yields CASSLYIGQDYEQYF.